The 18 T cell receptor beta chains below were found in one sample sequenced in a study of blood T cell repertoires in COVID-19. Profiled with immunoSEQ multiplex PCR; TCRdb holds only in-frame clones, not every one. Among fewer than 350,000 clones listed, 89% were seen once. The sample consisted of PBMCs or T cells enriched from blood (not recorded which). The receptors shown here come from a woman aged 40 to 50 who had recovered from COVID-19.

The CDR3 DNA follows: TGTGCCAGCAGCCAAGATCTCTTCCCGGGAGGATTTTACAATGAGCAGTTCTTC. Protein product: CASSQDLFPGGFYNEQFF. The V and J genes are TRBV3-1 (or the pseudogene TRBV3-2) and TRBJ2-1, with 7 bases that match TRBD2. There are 18 residues in the CDR3. The trim removed 0 bases at V and 4 bases at J, leaving 12 bases unmatched. Germline V CDR1 and CDR2: LGHDT, YNNKEL (reference sequence).

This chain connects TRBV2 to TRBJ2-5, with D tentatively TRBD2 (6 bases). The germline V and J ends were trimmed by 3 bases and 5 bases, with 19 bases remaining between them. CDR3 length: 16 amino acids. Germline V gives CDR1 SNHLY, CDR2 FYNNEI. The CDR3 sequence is CASSEAASGSRETQYF. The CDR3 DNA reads TGTGCCAGCAGTGAGGCGGCCAGCGGGTCTCGGGAGACCCAGTACTTC.

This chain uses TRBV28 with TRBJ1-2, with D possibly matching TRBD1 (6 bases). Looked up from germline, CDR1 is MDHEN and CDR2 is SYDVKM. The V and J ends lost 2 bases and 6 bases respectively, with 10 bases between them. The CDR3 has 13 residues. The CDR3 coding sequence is TGTGCCAGCAGTTTAGTCAGGGGAAATGGCTACACCTTC. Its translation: CASSLVRGNGYTF.

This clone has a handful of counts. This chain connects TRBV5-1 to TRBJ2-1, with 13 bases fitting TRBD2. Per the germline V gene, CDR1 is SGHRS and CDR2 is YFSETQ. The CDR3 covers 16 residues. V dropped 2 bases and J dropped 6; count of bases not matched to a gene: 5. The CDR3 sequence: CASSLPGTSGINEQFF. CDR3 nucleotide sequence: TGCGCCAGCAGCTTACCCGGGACTAGCGGGATCAATGAGCAGTTCTTC.

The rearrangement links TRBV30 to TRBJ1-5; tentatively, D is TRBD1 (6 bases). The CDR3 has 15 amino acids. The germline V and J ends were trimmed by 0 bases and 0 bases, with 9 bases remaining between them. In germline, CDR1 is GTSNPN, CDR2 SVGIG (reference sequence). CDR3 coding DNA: TGTGCCTGGAGTGTAAAGGACAGTAGCAATCAGCCCCAGCATTTT. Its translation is CAWSVKDSSNQPQHF.

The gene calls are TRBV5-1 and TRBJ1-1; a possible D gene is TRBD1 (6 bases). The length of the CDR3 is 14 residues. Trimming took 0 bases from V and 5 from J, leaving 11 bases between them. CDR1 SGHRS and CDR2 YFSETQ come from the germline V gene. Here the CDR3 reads CASSLDYQGTEAFF. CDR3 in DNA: TGCGCCAGCAGCTTGGACTACCAGGGGACTGAAGCTTTCTTT.

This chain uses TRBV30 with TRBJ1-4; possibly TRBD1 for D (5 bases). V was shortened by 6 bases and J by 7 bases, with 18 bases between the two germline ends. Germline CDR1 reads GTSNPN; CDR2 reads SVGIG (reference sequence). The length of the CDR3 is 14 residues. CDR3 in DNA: TGTGCCTGCCCCACGGGAGGGGCAAGTGAAAAACTGTTTTTT. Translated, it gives CACPTGGASEKLFF.

For the CDR3, the DNA is TGCGCCAGCAGCGTGCAAAGGACGGGACTAGCGGGGACGGAGCAGTTCTTC. Translating it yields CASSVQRTGLAGTEQFF. J is TRBJ2-1 and V is TRBV5-1, with 13 positions matching TRBD2. This CDR3 region has 17 residues. The germline V gene has CDR1 SGHRS and CDR2 YFSETQ. The ends lost 4 bases at V and 10 bases at J; junction bases unmatched: 14.

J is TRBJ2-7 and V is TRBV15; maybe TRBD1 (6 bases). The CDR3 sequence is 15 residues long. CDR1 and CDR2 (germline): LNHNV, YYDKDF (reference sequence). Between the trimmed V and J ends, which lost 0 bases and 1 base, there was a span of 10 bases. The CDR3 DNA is TGTGCCACCAGCAGAGAGGGCGGACAGTCCTACGAGCAGTACTTC. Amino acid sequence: CATSREGGQSYEQYF.

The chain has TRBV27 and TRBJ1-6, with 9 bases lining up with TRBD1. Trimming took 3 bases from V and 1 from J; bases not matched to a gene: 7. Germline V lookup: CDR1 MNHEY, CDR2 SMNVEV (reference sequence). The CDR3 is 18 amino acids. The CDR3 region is CASSFRDRVGSYNSPLHF. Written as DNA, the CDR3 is TGTGCCAGCAGTTTCCGGGACAGGGTTGGTTCCTATAATTCACCCCTCCACTTT.

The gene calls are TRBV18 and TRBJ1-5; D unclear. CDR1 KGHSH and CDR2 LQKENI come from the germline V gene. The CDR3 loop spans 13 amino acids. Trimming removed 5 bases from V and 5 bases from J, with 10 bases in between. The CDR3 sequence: CASSGQEDQPQHF. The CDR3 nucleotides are TGTGCCAGCTCAGGCCAGGAGGATCAGCCCCAGCATTTT.

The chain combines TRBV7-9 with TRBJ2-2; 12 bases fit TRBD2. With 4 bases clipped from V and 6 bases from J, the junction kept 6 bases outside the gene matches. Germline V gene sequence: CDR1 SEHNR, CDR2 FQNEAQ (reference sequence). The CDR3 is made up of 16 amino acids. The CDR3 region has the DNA TGTGCCAGCAGCTCGCCTAGCGGGAGGGGGTCCGGGGAGCTGTTTTTT. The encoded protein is CASSSPSGRGSGELFF.

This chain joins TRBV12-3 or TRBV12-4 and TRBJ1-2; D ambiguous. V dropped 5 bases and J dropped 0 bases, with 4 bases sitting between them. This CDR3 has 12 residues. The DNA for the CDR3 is TGTGCCAGCAGTCCCTCTAACTATGGCTACACCTTC. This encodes CASSPSNYGYTF.

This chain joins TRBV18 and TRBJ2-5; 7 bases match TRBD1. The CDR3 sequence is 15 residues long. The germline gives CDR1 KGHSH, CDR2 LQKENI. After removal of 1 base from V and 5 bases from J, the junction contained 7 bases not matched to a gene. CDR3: CASSPLQGTGETQYF. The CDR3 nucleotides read TGTGCCAGCTCACCACTACAGGGGACGGGTGAGACCCAGTACTTC.

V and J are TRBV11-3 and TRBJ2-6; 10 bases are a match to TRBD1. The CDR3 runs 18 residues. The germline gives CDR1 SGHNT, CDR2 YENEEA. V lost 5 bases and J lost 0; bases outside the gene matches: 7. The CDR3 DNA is TGTGCCAGCAGCCCCCGACAGGGGGCGAACTCTGGGGCCAACGTCCTGACTTTC. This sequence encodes CASSPRQGANSGANVLTF.

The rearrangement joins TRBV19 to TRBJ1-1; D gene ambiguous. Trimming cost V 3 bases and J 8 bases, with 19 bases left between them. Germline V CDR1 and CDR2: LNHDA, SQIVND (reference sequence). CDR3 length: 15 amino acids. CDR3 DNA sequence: TGTGCCAGTAGTATTGGTACGAGATCGTGGGCGGAAGCTTTCTTT. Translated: CASSIGTRSWAEAFF.

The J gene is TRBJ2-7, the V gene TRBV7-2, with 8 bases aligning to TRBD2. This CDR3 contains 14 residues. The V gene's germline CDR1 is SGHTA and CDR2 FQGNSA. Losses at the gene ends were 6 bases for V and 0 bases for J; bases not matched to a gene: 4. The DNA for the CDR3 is TGTGCCAGCAGGAAGAGCGGGAGCTCCTACGAGCAGTACTTC. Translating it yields CASRKSGSSYEQYF.

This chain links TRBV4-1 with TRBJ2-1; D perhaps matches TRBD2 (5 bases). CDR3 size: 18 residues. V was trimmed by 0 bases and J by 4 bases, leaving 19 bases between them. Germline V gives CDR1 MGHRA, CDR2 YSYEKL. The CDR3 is CASSQEVFMRALYNEQFF. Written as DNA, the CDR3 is TGCGCCAGCAGCCAAGAGGTGTTCATGAGGGCCCTATACAATGAGCAGTTCTTC.